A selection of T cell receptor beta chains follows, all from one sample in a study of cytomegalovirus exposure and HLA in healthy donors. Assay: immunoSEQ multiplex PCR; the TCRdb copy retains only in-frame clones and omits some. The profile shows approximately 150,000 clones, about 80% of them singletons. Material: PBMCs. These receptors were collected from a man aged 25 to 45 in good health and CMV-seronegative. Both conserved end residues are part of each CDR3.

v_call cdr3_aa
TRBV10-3 CAISESLAGVNTGELFF
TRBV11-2 CASSLAPFRDSPYEQYF
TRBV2 CASSGTGQVQETQYF
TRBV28 CASSKGRGFSYEQYF
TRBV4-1 CASSQGRGAYEQYF
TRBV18 CASSPQSGPAINEQFF
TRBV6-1 CASSESIEAFF
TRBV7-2 CASSSWTGGTTDTQYF
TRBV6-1 CASSEEYRTGRRGYTF
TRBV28 CASRTSGLEAPYEQYF
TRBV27 CASRAAGHKNTEAFF
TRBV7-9 CASSFGAELTEAFF
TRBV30 CAWSPGLGSHLDTDTQYF
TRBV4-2 CASSQGHGREAYEQYF
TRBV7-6 CASSLAGGDYEQYF
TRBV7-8 CASSLAARGLGREQYF
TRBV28 CASSFSGPTHNEQFF
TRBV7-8 CASSLGLQGKQYF
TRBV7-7 CASSPPREKGGEQFF
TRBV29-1 CSVGEHEQYF